Included here is one T cell receptor beta chain sequence, with context. Its specificity is not known. CDR3 length: 17 residues. V was pared by 3 bases and J by 4 bases, with 11 bases of the junction left unmatched. CDR1 and CDR2 from the germline V gene are SGHTA and FQGNSA. This entry is derived from a study of cytomegalovirus exposure and HLA in healthy donors. Regarding the study as a whole: Sequence variants that were highly shared formed a cluster that was likely a sequencing artifact. High specificity and sensitivity for cytomegalovirus status were reported for the classifier. Looking again later, the authors saw that most CMV-associated TCR beta chains seemed HLA-restricted. Segments of the TCR beta V type were, in most cases, productive about 87% or about 30% of the time in an earlier analysis.

The primer mix had 60 Vbeta and 13 Jbeta primers. The table came from immunoSEQ multiplex PCR; TCRdb's copy has only in-frame clones and leaves some out. The sample lists 300,000 or so clones, roughly four fifths occurring once. The TCR originated in a woman in her thirties or forties in good health and CMV-seropositive. The chain has TRBV7-2 and TRBJ2-2, with 7 bases fitting TRBD2. Material: PBMCs. This CDR3 reads CASSFVSGRAVTGELFF. DNA of the CDR3: TGTGCCAGCAGCTTCGTGTCTGGGAGGGCCGTCACCGGGGAGCTGTTTTTT.